What follows are 20 T cell receptor beta chains derived from one specimen sequenced in a study of Graves' ophthalmopathy and Graves' hyperthyroidism (dated by TCRdb to 2016 to 2019). Sequencing was performed on an Illumina HiSeq 2000. For repertoire sequencing, the TCR beta CDR3 regions were amplified from RNA transcripts. HTBI primers and the Qiagen OneStep RT-PCR kit were used in a first-round RT-PCR, which was followed by a second-round multiplex PCR, size selection and purification. The public reads were reanalyzed by TCRdb: fastp trimming at Q25, MiXCR alignment, in-frame beta chains only. Rows merge per CDR3 protein into single entries with the most common DNA and genes. The sample includes approximately 480,000 distinct CDR3 sequences, with about an eighth observed a single time. Together, the top ten hold 9.8% of the sample. The sequencing input was blood. The source of these receptors is a woman between 25 and 40 years old with Graves' ophthalmopathy. Donor details come from another sample of the same person, matched by shared clones.

This clonotype was picked up many times. J is TRBJ1-2 and V is TRBV6-1; D unclear. Germline CDR1 MNHNS, CDR2 SASEGT. The CDR3 runs to 13 residues. The V gene lost 2 bases and the J gene lost 4 bases, with 8 bases spanning the gap. CDR3 amino acids: CASSELFSYGYTF. CDR3 coding DNA: TGTGCCAGCAGTGAACTCTTCAGCTATGGCTACACCTTC.

The chain has TRBV28 and TRBJ1-5; 9 bases are shared with TRBD1. Germline V gives CDR1 MDHEN, CDR2 SYDVKM. The CDR3 is made up of 12 amino acids. CDR3 amino acids: CAQTGGYQPQHF. As DNA, the CDR3 is TGTGCACAGACAGGGGGATATCAGCCCCAGCATTTT. Full variable domain (remainder filled in from reference TRBV28 and TRBJ1-5): DVKVTQSSRYLVKRTGEKVFLECVQDMDHENMFWYRQDPGLGLRLIYFSYDVKMKEKGDIPEGYSVSREKKERFSLILESASTNQTSMYLCAQTGGYQPQHFGDGTRLSIL.

This clonotype showed up many times. The genes are TRBV12-5 and TRBJ1-5, with D possibly TRBD1 on 5 matching bases. Deletions cut 1 base from V and 9 bases from J, with 13 bases between. Germline-derived CDR1 and CDR2 are LGHNT and FRNRAP. This CDR3 has 14 residues. CDR3 sequence reads: CASGLGGSAWPQHF. The CDR3, as DNA: TGTGCTAGTGGTTTGGGGGGGTCTGCATGGCCCCAGCATTTT. Variable domain in full (rest from reference TRBV12-5 and TRBJ1-5): DARVTQTPRHKVTEMGQEVTMRCQPILGHNTVFWYRQTMMQGLELLAYFRNRAPLDDSGMPKDRFSAEMPDATLATLKIQPSEPRDSAVYFCASGLGGSAWPQHFGDGTRLSIL.

This clonotype was recorded many times. This chain uses TRBV6-5 with TRBJ2-7; the D gene is possibly TRBD2 (5 bases). The germline V gene encodes CDR1 MNHEY and CDR2 SVGAGI. The CDR3 contains 14 residues. The V end lost 2 bases, the J end lost 3 bases, and 11 bases lay between the germline ends. Here the CDR3 reads CASSYAGTGYEQYF. The DNA for the CDR3 is TGTGCCAGCAGTTACGCGGGTACGGGCTACGAGCAGTACTTC.

This clonotype has ten or more counts. The chain employs TRBV12-3 or TRBV12-4 and TRBJ1-2; D unresolved. Trimming took off 5 bases at V and 8 bases at J, with 15 bases between the two ends. The CDR3 is 13 amino acids. CDR3 amino acids: CASSGPLGGGYTF. CDR3 DNA: TGTGCCAGCAGTGGACCCCTCGGCGGGGGCTACACCTTC.

In its sample, this clonotype was seen many times. The chain uses TRBV6-1 and TRBJ1-2; D perhaps matches TRBD1 (5 bases). Between the trimmed V and J ends, which lost 5 bases and 3 bases, there was a span of 19 bases. Germline assignment: CDR1 MNHNS and CDR2 SASEGT. This CDR3 has 16 residues. CDR3 DNA sequence: TGTGCCAGCAGTCGGGACGCCGAAGGGTCTTACTATGGCTACACCTTC. Encoded protein: CASSRDAEGSYYGYTF.

V usage is TRBV11-1 and J usage is TRBJ2-2; the match to TRBD2 covers 8 bases. Trimming took 5 bases from V and 1 from J; bases not matched to a gene: 6. The CDR3 covers 16 residues. Germline V lookup: CDR1 SGHAT, CDR2 FQDESV (reference sequence). DNA of the CDR3: TGTGCCAGCAGCCCCGTTCGGGGGGGGAACACCGGGGAGCTGTTTTTT. It translates to CASSPVRGGNTGELFF.

This clonotype was detected many times. The chain uses TRBV3-1 and TRBJ2-4; possibly TRBD2 for D (6 bases). The CDR3 is 13 amino acids. With 3 bases removed from V and 5 bases from J, the gap between germline ends came to 8 bases. The germline CDR1 and CDR2 sequences are LGHDT and YNNKEL (reference sequence). The CDR3 sequence is CASSQGGQNIQYF. CDR3 nucleotides: TGTGCCAGCAGCCAGGGAGGACAAAACATTCAGTACTTC.

This clonotype was counted ten times or more. The V call is TRBV6-5, the J call TRBJ2-7; D call uncertain. CDR1 MNHEY and CDR2 SVGAGI come from the germline V gene. The CDR3 has 12 amino acids. V was clipped by 3 bases and J by 1 base, with 4 bases between them. The CDR3 DNA reads as TGTGCCAGCAGTTATCGATCCTACGAGCAGTACTTC. As protein: CASSYRSYEQYF.

This clonotype was counted ten times or more. This sequence joins TRBV9 and TRBJ1-1; D call uncertain. CDR3 size: 15 residues. Germline V gene lookup returns CDR1 SGDLS and CDR2 YYNGEE. Trimming removed 0 bases from V and 4 bases from J, with 13 bases in between. The CDR3 spells CASSVVYEAFTEAFF. In nucleotides, the CDR3 is TGTGCCAGCAGCGTAGTGTATGAGGCGTTCACTGAAGCTTTCTTT. Supplemented by reference TRBV9 and TRBJ1-1, the full variable domain reads DSGVTQTPKHLITATGQRVTLRCSPRSGDLSVYWYQQSLDQGLQFLIQYYNGEERAKGNILERFSAQQFPDLHSELNLSSLELGDSALYFCASSVVYEAFTEAFFGQGTRLTVV.

This clonotype was seen ten or more times. This chain joins TRBV27 and TRBJ2-7; 8 bases are a match to TRBD2. With V trimmed by 2 bases and J by 3 bases, 3 bases remained unmatched. The CDR3 runs 14 residues. CDR1 and CDR2 from the germline V gene are MNHEY and SMNVEV (reference sequence). The CDR3 spells CASSLIAGGYEQYF. In DNA, the CDR3 is TGTGCCAGCAGTTTAATCGCGGGGGGCTACGAGCAGTACTTC.

The DNA for the CDR3 is TGCGCCAGCAGCCCTTGGGGACAGGGGCGATATGGGGATCAGCCCCAGCATTTT. Protein product: CASSPWGQGRYGDQPQHF. The chain is built from TRBV4-1 and TRBJ1-5, with 10 bases matching TRBD1. Losses at the gene ends were 4 bases for V and 5 bases for J; bases not matched to a gene: 14. Germline CDR1 and CDR2: MGHRA and YSYEKL. This CDR3 has 18 amino acids.

The chain joins TRBV3-1 to TRBJ2-2; no clear D. V lost 6 bases, J lost 1 base, and 9 bases lay in between. The CDR3 spans 14 residues. The germline V gene has CDR1 LGHDT and CDR2 YNNKEL (reference sequence). The CDR3 sequence is CASREDLNTGELFF. Here the CDR3 DNA reads TGTGCCAGCAGAGAGGATCTGAACACCGGGGAGCTGTTTTTT.

In its sample, this clonotype was seen many times. The V gene is TRBV6-2 or TRBV6-3, the J gene TRBJ1-5, with D perhaps TRBD1 (5 bases). Trimming removed 6 bases from V and 3 bases from J, with 12 bases in between. CDR1 and CDR2 from the germline V gene are MNHEY and SVGEGT. CDR3 length equals 14 residues. The CDR3 loop reads CASRATGLNQPQHF. The CDR3 DNA reads as TGTGCCAGCAGAGCAACAGGCCTCAATCAGCCCCAGCATTTT.

This clonotype has at least ten counts. One end of the junction does not line up with germline, which may come from a read error. The V gene is TRBV28, the J gene TRBJ2-4; 10 nucleotides align to TRBD1. This CDR3 region has 13 residues. Per the germline V gene, CDR1 is MDHEN and CDR2 is SYDVKM. CDR3 sequence (DNA): TGTGCCAGCAGAAGACAGGGGGCGTACATTAAGTACTTC. Protein sequence: CASRRQGAYIKYF.

This clonotype was detected many times. J is TRBJ2-7 and V is TRBV6-1; perhaps TRBD2 as D (6 bases). CDR3 size: 12 residues. V was shortened by 8 bases and J by 7 bases, with 15 bases between the two germline ends. The germline V gene has CDR1 MNHNS and CDR2 SASEGT. The CDR3 coding sequence is TGTGCCAGCGCGTCGGGGGTTTCAGAGCAGTACTTC. This gives the protein CASASGVSEQYF.

This clonotype was counted ten times or more. This chain uses TRBV30 with TRBJ1-1; D not certain. CDR1 GTSNPN and CDR2 SVGIG come from the germline V gene (reference sequence). This CDR3 contains 14 residues. V dropped 4 bases and J dropped 0 bases, with 12 bases sitting between them. The chain's CDR3 is CAWTLGNMNTEAFF. CDR3 coding DNA: TGTGCCTGGACCCTAGGAAACATGAACACTGAAGCTTTCTTT.

In this sample, this clonotype turned up many times. V gene TRBV7-2 combines with J gene TRBJ2-7, with D possibly matching TRBD1 (6 bases). Germline values: CDR1 SGHTA, CDR2 FQGNSA. The CDR3 is 14 amino acids. The V and J ends lost 5 bases and 3 bases respectively, with 14 bases between them. Written as DNA, the CDR3 is TGTGCCAGCAGCCTTCAGGGGCCCAGCTACGAGCAGTACTTC. Translated: CASSLQGPSYEQYF.

This clonotype turned up a few times. This rearrangement joins TRBV6-1 to TRBJ2-7; 12 bases fit TRBD2. Unmatched junction bases numbered 8, after V lost 1 base and J lost 1 base. The CDR3 totals 18 residues. CDR1 and CDR2 from the germline V gene are MNHNS and SASEGT. The CDR3: CASSEGLAGEARSYEQYF. The CDR3 bases are TGTGCCAGCAGTGAAGGACTAGCGGGAGAGGCCCGATCCTACGAGCAGTACTTC.

This clonotype showed up just a few times. Since a much larger clone is just one base distant, this may be a read error. The chain carries TRBV6-1 and TRBJ2-6; D is ambiguous. Deletions cut 5 bases from V and 2 bases from J, with 10 bases between. The germline gives CDR1 MNHNS, CDR2 SASEGT. The CDR3 is 15 residues long. The CDR3 spells CASSRTEPGANVLTF. The CDR3 DNA reads as TGTGCCAGCAGTAGGACCGAGCCTGGGGCCAACGTCCTGACTTTC.